Following are 15 T cell receptor beta chains from one sample sequenced in a study of blood T cell repertoires in COVID-19. Produced via immunoSEQ multiplex PCR; TCRdb's table is partial and in-frame only. The sample lists around 150,000 clones; roughly four fifths were seen once. Sequenced material: PBMCs or T cells enriched from blood (not recorded which). Source of these receptors: a man in his fifties or sixties who had recovered from COVID-19.

This sequence joins TRBV5-4 and TRBJ1-1; 8 bases match TRBD1. The V gene end was trimmed by 4 bases and the J gene end by 4 bases; junction bases not matched to a gene: 9. The CDR3 runs to 15 residues. The V gene's germline CDR1 is SGHNT and CDR2 YYREEE (reference sequence). In DNA form, the CDR3 reads TGTGCCAGCAGCCCCCCGAGGACAGGGTTCACTGAAGCTTTCTTT. It codes for CASSPPRTGFTEAFF.

The rearrangement links TRBV10-3 to TRBJ2-3; D is possibly TRBD2 (6 bases). CDR3 length: 14 amino acids. Germline CDR1 is ENHRY and CDR2 is SYGVKD. With 1 base removed from V and 3 bases from J, the gap between germline ends came to 8 bases. The CDR3 nucleotides are TGTGCCATCAGTGAGTTTCGGGGGACAGATACGCAGTATTTT. The encoded protein is CAISEFRGTDTQYF.

Only a few counts were recorded for this clone. The V gene is TRBV2, the J gene TRBJ1-2; 8 bases are shared with TRBD1. This CDR3 region has 13 residues. Unmatched junction bases numbered 5, after V lost 6 bases and J lost 5 bases. Germline CDR1 reads SNHLY; CDR2 reads FYNNEI. The CDR3 sequence is CASRGQGAYGYTF. The CDR3 nucleotides are TGTGCCAGCAGGGGCCAGGGGGCGTATGGCTACACCTTC.

V usage is TRBV2 and J usage is TRBJ2-3; D is ambiguous. Germline-derived CDR1 and CDR2 are SNHLY and FYNNEI. Trimming pared 4 bases from V and 1 base from J, leaving 12 bases between. The CDR3 extends over 15 amino acids. The CDR3 DNA follows: TGTGCCAGCAGTGGATCTAGTGCCCGCACAGATACGCAGTATTTT. Translated: CASSGSSARTDTQYF.

The chain recombines TRBV13 with TRBJ1-2; no definite D call. Trimming shortened V by 4 bases and J by 3 bases, and 12 bases separated the two germline ends. CDR3 length: 14 residues. Germline V lookup: CDR1 PRHDT, CDR2 FYEKMQ (reference sequence). DNA for the CDR3: TGTGCCAGCAGCTACACTAGCGGGGACTATGGCTACACCTTC. It is translated as CASSYTSGDYGYTF.

This chain links TRBV6-5 with TRBJ1-3, with D perhaps matching TRBD1 (6 bases). Germline V lookup: CDR1 MNHEY, CDR2 SVGAGI. V lost 4 bases to trimming and J lost 4 bases, with 11 bases between them. The CDR3 length is 14 residues. The CDR3 DNA follows: TGTGCCAGCAGTTCGGGACAAGACGGAAACACCATATATTTT. Amino acids: CASSSGQDGNTIYF.

The rearrangement joins TRBV30 to TRBJ1-6; 7 positions match TRBD1. From germline, CDR1 is GTSNPN and CDR2 SVGIG (reference sequence). The CDR3 is 18 residues long. V gave up 0 bases and J gave up 8 bases; unmatched junction bases: 16. For the CDR3, the DNA is TGTGCCTGGAGTGTAGAGGGGTCCCCCGGGACAGAGTATTCACCCCTCCACTTT. Its translation is CAWSVEGSPGTEYSPLHF.

This clone was observed at least ten times. Other DNA sequences from this sample encode an identical CDR3 as well. The chain links TRBV3-1 (or the pseudogene TRBV3-2) to TRBJ2-1, with D maybe TRBD2 (7 bases). Germline V gene lookup returns CDR1 LGHDT and CDR2 YNNKEL (reference sequence). The V end lost 2 bases, the J end lost 7 bases, and 12 bases lay between the germline ends. CDR3 length: 14 residues. The CDR3 here is CASSQRGAGNEQFF. The CDR3 nucleotides read TGTGCCAGCAGCCAACGGGGGGCGGGAAATGAGCAGTTCTTC.

The genes are TRBV2 and TRBJ1-1; D may be TRBD1 (6 bases). The germline V and J ends were trimmed by 9 bases and 1 base, with 12 bases remaining between them. Germline CDR1 is SNHLY and CDR2 is FYNNEI. The CDR3 loop spans 13 amino acids. The CDR3 coding sequence is TGTGCCAGTAACAGGGATCAGAACACTGAAGCTTTCTTT. Protein sequence: CASNRDQNTEAFF.

This rearrangement joins TRBV7-2 to TRBJ2-3, with D possibly TRBD1 on 6 matching bases. The germline V gene has CDR1 SGHTA and CDR2 FQGNSA. CDR3 length equals 16 residues. Trimming took off 5 bases at V and 2 bases at J, with 17 bases between the two ends. CDR3 in DNA: TGTGCCAGCAGCCCGACAGGTACTAAGTTCACAGATACGCAGTATTTT. Its protein is CASSPTGTKFTDTQYF.

The chain joins TRBV11-3 to TRBJ2-3; tentative D call: TRBD1 (6 bases). Trimming removed 5 bases from V and 3 bases from J, with 9 bases in between. Germline values: CDR1 SGHNT, CDR2 YENEEA. The CDR3 runs to 13 residues. The CDR3 DNA reads TGTGCCAGCAGCCCGGACAGTACAGATACGCAGTATTTT. It specifies CASSPDSTDTQYF.

This sequence joins TRBV7-2 and TRBJ1-5, with D tentatively TRBD1 (5 bases). CDR3 length: 16 residues. The V gene lost 5 bases and the J gene lost 4 bases, with 18 bases spanning the gap. Germline V gene sequence: CDR1 SGHTA, CDR2 FQGNSA. The CDR3 region is CASSPSSRQGNQPQHF. In DNA, the CDR3 is TGTGCCAGCAGCCCCTCCTCTAGGCAGGGAAATCAGCCCCAGCATTTT.

Only one count was recorded for this clone. The rearrangement uses TRBV5-4 and TRBJ1-6; a possible D gene is TRBD1 (6 bases). Trimming removed 0 bases from V and 5 bases from J, with 9 bases in between. Germline V lookup: CDR1 SGHNT, CDR2 YYREEE (reference sequence). This CDR3 has 15 amino acids. The CDR3 region is CASSLAGQNNSPLHF. The DNA for the CDR3 is TGTGCCAGCAGCTTGGCAGGACAGAATAATTCACCCCTCCACTTT.

This rearrangement joins TRBV19 to TRBJ1-1; perhaps TRBD1 as D (5 bases). CDR1 and CDR2 from the germline V gene are LNHDA and SQIVND (reference sequence). Trimming left V 1 base short and J 5 bases short, with 8 bases between. The CDR3 runs 13 residues. The CDR3, as DNA: TGTGCCAGTAGTATAGGGACAATTACTGAAGCTTTCTTT. Protein product: CASSIGTITEAFF. The full variable domain, with the rest looked up from reference TRBV19 and TRBJ1-1, is DGGITQSPKYLFRKEGQNVTLSCEQNLNHDAMYWYRQDPGQGLRLIYYSQIVNDFQKGDIAEGYSVSREKKESFPLTVTSAQKNPTAFYLCASSIGTITEAFFGQGTRLTVV.

This chain joins TRBV7-9 and TRBJ2-2, with 8 bases matching TRBD1. J gave up 6 bases and V 3 bases, and 3 bases lay outside the gene matches. The CDR3 consists of 14 residues. Germline values: CDR1 SEHNR, CDR2 FQNEAQ (reference sequence). CDR3 amino acids: CASSFPDRAGELFF. The CDR3, as DNA: TGTGCCAGCAGCTTCCCGGACAGGGCCGGGGAGCTGTTTTTT.